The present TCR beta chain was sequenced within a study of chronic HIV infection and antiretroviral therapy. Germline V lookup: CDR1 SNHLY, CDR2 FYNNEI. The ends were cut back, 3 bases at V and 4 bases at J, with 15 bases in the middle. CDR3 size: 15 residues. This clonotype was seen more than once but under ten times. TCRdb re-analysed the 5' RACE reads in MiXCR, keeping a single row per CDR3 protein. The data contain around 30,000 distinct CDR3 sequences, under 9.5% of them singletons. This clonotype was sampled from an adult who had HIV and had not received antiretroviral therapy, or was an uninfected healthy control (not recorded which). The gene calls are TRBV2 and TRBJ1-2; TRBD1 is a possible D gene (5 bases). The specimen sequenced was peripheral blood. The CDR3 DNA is TGTGCCAGCAGTGACCCGGGCGGGGGAGTCTATGGCTACACCTTC. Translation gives CASSDPGGGVYGYTF.